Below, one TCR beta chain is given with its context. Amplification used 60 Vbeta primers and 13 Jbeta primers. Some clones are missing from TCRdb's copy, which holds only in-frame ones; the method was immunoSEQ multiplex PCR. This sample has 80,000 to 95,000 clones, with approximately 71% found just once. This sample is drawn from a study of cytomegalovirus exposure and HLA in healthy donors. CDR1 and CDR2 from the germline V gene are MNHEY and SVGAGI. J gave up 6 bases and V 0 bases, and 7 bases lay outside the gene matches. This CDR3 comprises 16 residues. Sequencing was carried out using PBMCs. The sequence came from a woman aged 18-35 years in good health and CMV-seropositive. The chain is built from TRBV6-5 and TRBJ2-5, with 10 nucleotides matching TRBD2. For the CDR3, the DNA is TGTGCCAGCAGTTACTCTTCTCTAGCGGGGGAACAGACCCAGTACTTC. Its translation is CASSYSSLAGEQTQYF.